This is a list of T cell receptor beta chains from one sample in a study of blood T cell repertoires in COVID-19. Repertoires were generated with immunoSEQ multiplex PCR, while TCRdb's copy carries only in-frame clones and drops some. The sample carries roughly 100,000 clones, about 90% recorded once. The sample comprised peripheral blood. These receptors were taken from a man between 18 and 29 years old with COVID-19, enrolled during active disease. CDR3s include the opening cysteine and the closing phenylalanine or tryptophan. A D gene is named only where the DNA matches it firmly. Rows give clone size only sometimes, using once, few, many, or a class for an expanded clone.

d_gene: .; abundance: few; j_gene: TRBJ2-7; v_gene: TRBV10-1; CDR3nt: TGCGCCAGCAGTGCTCCGGTGGACGAGCAGTACTTC; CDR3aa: CASSAPVDEQYF
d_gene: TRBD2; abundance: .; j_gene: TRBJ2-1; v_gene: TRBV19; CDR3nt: TGTGCCAGTAGTATGGCGGGAGGGCGGTATGAGCAGTTCTTC; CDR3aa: CASSMAGGRYEQFF
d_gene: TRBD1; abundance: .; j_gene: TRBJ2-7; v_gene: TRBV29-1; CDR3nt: TGCAGCGTTGAAGATCAACAGGGGAGAAACTACGAGCAGTACTTC; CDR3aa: CSVEDQQGRNYEQYF
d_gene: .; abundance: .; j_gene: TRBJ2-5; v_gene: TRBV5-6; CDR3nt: TGTGCCAGCAGCTTGGCGGGTGTTACGTTGGAGACCCAGTACTTC; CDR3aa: CASSLAGVTLETQYF
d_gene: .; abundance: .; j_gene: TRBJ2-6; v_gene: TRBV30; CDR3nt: TGTGCCACCAGACAGGGAGGTGTTGCTGGGGCCAACGTCCTGACTTTC; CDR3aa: CATRQGGVAGANVLTF
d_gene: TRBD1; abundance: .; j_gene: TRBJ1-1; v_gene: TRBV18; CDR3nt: TGTGCCAGCTCCCTCAACAGGGGTATGAACACTGAAGCTTTCTTT; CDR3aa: CASSLNRGMNTEAFF
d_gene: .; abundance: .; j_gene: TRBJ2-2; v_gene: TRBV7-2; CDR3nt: TGTGCCAGCCCAACCCCCTCGGGAGAGTATGATACCGGGGAGCTGTTTTTT; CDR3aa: CASPTPSGEYDTGELFF
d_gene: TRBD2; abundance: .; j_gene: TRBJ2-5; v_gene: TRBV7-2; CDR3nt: TGTGCCAGCAGCCCTGGGGCGGCGGGAGCGGGGACCCAGTACTTC; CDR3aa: CASSPGAAGAGTQYF
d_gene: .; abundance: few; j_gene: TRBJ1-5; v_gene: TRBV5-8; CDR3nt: TGTGCCAGCAGCCTGGGATTTCACAGGGCCCCTCAGCCCCAGCATTTT; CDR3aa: CASSLGFHRAPQPQHF
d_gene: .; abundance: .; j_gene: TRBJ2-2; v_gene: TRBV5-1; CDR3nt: TGCGCCAGCAGCTTCAGGTCGAACACCGGGGAGCTGTTTTTT; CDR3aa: CASSFRSNTGELFF
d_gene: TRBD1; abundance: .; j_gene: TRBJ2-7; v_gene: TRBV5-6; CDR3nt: TGTGCCAGCAGCTTCGGGACAGGGGGAGAGCAGTACTTC; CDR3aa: CASSFGTGGEQYF
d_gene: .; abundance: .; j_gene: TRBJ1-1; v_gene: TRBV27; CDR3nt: TGTGCCAGCAGTTTAACACGATTAAAGAACACTGAAGCTTTCTTT; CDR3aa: CASSLTRLKNTEAFF
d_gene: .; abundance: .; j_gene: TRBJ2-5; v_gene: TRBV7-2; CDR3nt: TGTGCCAGCAGCTTAAGGGGGATACGGGAGACCCAGTACTTC; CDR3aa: CASSLRGIRETQYF
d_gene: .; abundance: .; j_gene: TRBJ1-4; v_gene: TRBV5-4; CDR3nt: TGTGCCAGCAGCTTGGTGGCCGGAGAAAAACTGCTTTTT; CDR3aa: CASSLVAGEKLLF
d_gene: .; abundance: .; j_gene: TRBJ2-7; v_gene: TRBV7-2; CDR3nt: TGTGCCAGCAGCCGCCAGGGTCTTTACGAGCAGTACTTC; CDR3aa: CASSRQGLYEQYF
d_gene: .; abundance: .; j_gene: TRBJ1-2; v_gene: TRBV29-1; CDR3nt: TGCAGCGTTTTATCACTAACCCAACGGTATGGCTACACCTTC; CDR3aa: CSVLSLTQRYGYTF
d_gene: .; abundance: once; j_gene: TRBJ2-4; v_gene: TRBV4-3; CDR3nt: TGCGCCAGCAGCCAAGATTCCAGGGCCGACAAAAACATTCAGTACTTC; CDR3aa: CASSQDSRADKNIQYF
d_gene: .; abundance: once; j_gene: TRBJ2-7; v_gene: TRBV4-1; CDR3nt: TGCGCCAGCAGCCCTTACAAGGACGGGAGAATCCACGAGCAGTACTTC; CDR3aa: CASSPYKDGRIHEQYF
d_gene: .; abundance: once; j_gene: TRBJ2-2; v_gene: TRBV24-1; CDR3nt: TGTGCCACCAGTGATCCACCTGGGCGGGAGCTGTTTTTT; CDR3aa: CATSDPPGRELFF
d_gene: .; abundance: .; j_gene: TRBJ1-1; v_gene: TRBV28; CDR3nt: TGTGCCAGCAGTGTTATGAACACTGAAGCTTTCTTT; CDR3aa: CASSVMNTEAFF
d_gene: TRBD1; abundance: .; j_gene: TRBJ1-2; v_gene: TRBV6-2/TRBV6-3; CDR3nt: TGTGCCAGCAGTTACTACGGGACAGGGGGCTATGGCTACACCTTC; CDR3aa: CASSYYGTGGYGYTF
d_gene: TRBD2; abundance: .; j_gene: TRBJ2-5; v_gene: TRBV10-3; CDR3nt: TGTGCCATCAGAGATAGCGGGTATCAAGAGACCCAGTACTTC; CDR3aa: CAIRDSGYQETQYF
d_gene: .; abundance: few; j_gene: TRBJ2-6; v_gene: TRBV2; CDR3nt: TGTGCCAGCAGCGCTACCTTTTCCGGGGCCAACGTCCTGACTTTC; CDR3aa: CASSATFSGANVLTF
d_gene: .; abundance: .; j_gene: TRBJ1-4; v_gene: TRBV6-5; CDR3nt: TGTGCCAGCAGTTACCGGAGAACAACTAATGAAAAACTGCTTTTT; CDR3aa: CASSYRRTTNEKLLF
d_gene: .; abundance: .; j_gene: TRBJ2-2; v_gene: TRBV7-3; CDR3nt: TGTGCCAGCAGCTTATATGCCGGGGACACCGGGGAGCTGTTTTTT; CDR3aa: CASSLYAGDTGELFF
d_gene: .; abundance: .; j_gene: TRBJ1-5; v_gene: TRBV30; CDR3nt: TGTGCCTGGAGTTTCTCGGATCAGCCCCAGCATTTT; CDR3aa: CAWSFSDQPQHF
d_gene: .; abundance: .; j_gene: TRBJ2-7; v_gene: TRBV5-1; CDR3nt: TGCGCCAGCAGCTTGGCCGGGAGCTACGAGCAGTACTTC; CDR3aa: CASSLAGSYEQYF
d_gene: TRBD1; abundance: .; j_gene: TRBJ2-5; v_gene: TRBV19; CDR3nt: TGTGCCACCTCAGAGAGACAGGGTGGCAGCGAGACCCAGTACTTC; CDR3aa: CATSERQGGSETQYF
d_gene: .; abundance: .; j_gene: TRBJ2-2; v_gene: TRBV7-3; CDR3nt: TGTGCCAGCAGCTTATCCTCCCTCACCGGGGAGCTGTTTTTT; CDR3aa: CASSLSSLTGELFF
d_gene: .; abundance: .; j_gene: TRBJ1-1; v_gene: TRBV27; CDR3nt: TGTGCCAGCAGTTTAATTCCGAGTATGAACACTGAAGCTTTCTTT; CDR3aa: CASSLIPSMNTEAFF
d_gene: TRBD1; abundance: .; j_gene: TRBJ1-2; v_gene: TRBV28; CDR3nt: TGTGCCAGCAGTTTATGGGGACAGGTGCGTGGCTACACCTTC; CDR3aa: CASSLWGQVRGYTF
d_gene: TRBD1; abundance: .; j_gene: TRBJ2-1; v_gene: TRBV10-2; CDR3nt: TGCGCCAGCAGTGCCGGGACAGGGGGCTCCTACAATGAGCAGTTCTTC; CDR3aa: CASSAGTGGSYNEQFF
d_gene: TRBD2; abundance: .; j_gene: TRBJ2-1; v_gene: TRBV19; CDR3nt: TGTGCCAGTAGTGCTAGCGGGGGGGTCTACAATGAGCAGTTCTTC; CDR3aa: CASSASGGVYNEQFF
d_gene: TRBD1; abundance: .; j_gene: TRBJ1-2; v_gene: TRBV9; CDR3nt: TGTGCCAGCAGTTACCCCCGACAGGGATCCAAAGGCTACACCTTC; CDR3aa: CASSYPRQGSKGYTF
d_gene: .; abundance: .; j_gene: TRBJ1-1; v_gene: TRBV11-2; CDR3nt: TGTGCCAGCAGCCCCCTAGCTTTCTTT; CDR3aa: CASSPLAFF
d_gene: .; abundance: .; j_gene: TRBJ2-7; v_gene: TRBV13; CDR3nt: TGTGCCAGCAGCCTTAGACAGTCCTACGAGCAGTACTTC; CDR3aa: CASSLRQSYEQYF
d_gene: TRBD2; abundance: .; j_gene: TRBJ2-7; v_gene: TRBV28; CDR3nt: TGTGCCAGCAGTCCAAATACCGGGGTCCTAGCGGGAGTCTACGAGCAGTACTTC; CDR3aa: CASSPNTGVLAGVYEQYF
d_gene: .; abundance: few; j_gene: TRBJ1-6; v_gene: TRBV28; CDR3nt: TGTGCCAGCAGTTTAGGAGGGTGGAGCTCCTATAATTCACCCCTCCACTTT; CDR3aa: CASSLGGWSSYNSPLHF
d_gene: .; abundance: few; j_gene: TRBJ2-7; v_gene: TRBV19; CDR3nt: TGTGCCAGTAGTATAGCCGGCGGGTCCTACGAGCAGTACTTC; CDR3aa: CASSIAGGSYEQYF
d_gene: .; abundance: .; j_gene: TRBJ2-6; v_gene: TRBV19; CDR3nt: TGTGCCAGTAGTATACAGGCCTCTGGGGCCAACGTCCTGACTTTC; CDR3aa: CASSIQASGANVLTF
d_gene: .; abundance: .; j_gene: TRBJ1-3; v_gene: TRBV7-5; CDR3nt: TGTGCCACGCCGACAGGGGTAAACACCATATATTTT; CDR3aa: CATPTGVNTIYF
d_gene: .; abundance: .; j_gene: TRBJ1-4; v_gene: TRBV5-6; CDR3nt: TGTGCCAGCAGCTTGGCCCTCCGGCGGAGGGAAAAACTGCTTTTT; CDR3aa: CASSLALRRREKLLF
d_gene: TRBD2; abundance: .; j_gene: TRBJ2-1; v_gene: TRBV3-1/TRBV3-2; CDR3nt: TGTGCCAGCAGCCAAGATCGTCGTAGCGGGAGGTACAATGAGCAGTTCTTC; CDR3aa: CASSQDRRSGRYNEQFF
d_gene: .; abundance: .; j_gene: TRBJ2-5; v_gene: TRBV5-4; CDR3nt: TGTGCCAGCAGTTCTCTTGGGGGGTCCCAAGAGACCCAGTACTTC; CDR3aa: CASSSLGGSQETQYF
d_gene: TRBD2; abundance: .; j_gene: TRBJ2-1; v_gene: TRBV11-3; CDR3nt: TGTGCCAGCAGCACCCGACTAGCGGGAGGCAATGAGCAGTTCTTC; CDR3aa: CASSTRLAGGNEQFF
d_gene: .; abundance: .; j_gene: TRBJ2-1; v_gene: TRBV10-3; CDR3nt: TGTGCCATCCAACCTAGCGAGTTCTATGAGCAGTTCTTC; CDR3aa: CAIQPSEFYEQFF
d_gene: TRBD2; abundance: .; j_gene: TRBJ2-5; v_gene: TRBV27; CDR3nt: TGTGCCAGCCAGACTAGCGGCGGGACCCAGTACTTC; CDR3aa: CASQTSGGTQYF
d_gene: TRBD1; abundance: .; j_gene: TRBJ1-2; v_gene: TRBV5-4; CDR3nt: TGTGCCAGCAGCCTCGGGACAGGGTACTTGGGAGTTGGCTACACCTTC; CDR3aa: CASSLGTGYLGVGYTF
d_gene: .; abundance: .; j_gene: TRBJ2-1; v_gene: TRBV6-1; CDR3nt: TGTGCCAGCAGTGAACAGGGATGGAATGAGCAGTTCTTC; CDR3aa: CASSEQGWNEQFF
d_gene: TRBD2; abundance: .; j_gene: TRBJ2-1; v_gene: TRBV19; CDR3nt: TGTGCCAGTAGTATTCTAGCGGGTACCAATGAGCAGTTCTTC; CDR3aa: CASSILAGTNEQFF
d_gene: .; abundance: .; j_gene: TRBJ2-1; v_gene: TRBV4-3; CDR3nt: TGCGCCAGCAGCCAAGATAGTAGCTCCTACAATGAGCAGTTCTTC; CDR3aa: CASSQDSSSYNEQFF
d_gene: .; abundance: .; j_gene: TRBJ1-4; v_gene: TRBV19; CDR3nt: TGTGCCAGTAGTATATCTCATACAGGGAACAGTGAAAAACTGTTTTTT; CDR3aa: CASSISHTGNSEKLFF
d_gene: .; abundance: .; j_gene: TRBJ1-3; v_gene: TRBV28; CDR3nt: TGTGCCAGCAGTTTGGGCAGACGTGGAAACACCATATATTTT; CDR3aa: CASSLGRRGNTIYF
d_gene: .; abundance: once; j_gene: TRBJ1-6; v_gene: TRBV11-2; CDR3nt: TGTGCCAGCAGCCCAGAAATCGATAATTCACCCCTCCACTTT; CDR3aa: CASSPEIDNSPLHF
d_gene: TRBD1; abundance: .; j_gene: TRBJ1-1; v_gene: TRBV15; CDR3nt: TGTGCCACCAGCGGGACAGTGGTCGACACTGAAGCTTTCTTT; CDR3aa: CATSGTVVDTEAFF
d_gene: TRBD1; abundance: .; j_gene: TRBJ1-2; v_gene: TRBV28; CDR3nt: TGTGCCAGCCAGACAGGGAACTATGGCTACACCTTC; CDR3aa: CASQTGNYGYTF